This entry lists 8 T cell receptor beta chains sequenced from one sample in a study of cytotoxic CD8 clonotypes in ibrutinib-treated CLL (dated by TCRdb to the early 2020s). The library came from the immunoSEQ multiplex PCR assay. TCRdb's version of the immuneACCESS table is confined to in-frame rearrangements and falls short of the full clone set. An unresolved V gene accounts for under half of the shortfall where checked; the remainder is of unknown origin. This sample lists under 40,000 clones; approximately 51% were detected once. Together, the top ten hold around 18% of the sample. Sequencing used PBMCs, obtained before ibrutinib treatment. The receptor set was obtained from a human donor with chronic lymphocytic leukemia.

This clone was observed a handful of times. The chain recombines TRBV9 with TRBJ2-7; D possibly corresponds to TRBD1 (5 bases). In germline, CDR1 is SGDLS, CDR2 YYNGEE. CDR3 length: 13 residues. With 0 bases removed from V and 7 bases from J, the gap between germline ends came to 11 bases. This CDR3 reads CASSVVGAGEQYF. DNA of the CDR3: TGTGCCAGCAGCGTAGTAGGGGCAGGGGAGCAGTACTTC.

This chain joins TRBV5-5 and TRBJ2-7, with no clear D. CDR1 SGHKS and CDR2 YYEKEE come from the germline V gene (reference sequence). Trimming pared 1 base from V and 3 bases from J, leaving 8 bases between. The CDR3 totals 13 residues. The CDR3 DNA reads TGTGCCAGCAGCTTGACCAGTCACTACGAGCAGTACTTC. It translates to CASSLTSHYEQYF. The variable domain in full, completed from reference TRBV5-5 and TRBJ2-7, reads DAGVTQSPTHLIKTRGQQVTLRCSPISGHKSVSWYQQVLGQGPQFIFQYYEKEERGRGNFPDRFSARQFPNYSSELNVNALLLGDSALYLCASSLTSHYEQYFGPGTRLTVT.

The chain carries TRBV18 and TRBJ2-2; TRBD1 aligns across 7 bases. V lost 6 bases to trimming and J lost 0 bases; unmatched junction nucleotides: 1. Germline-derived CDR1 and CDR2 are KGHSH and LQKENI. The CDR3 runs 14 residues. CDR3 DNA: TGTGCCAGCTCGGGACAGCCGAACACCGGGGAGCTGTTTTTT. This translates into CASSGQPNTGELFF.

The chain uses TRBV4-1 and TRBJ2-3, with D possibly called TRBD1 or TRBD2 (5 bases each). This CDR3 is 20 amino acids long. Trimming pared 4 bases from V and 6 bases from J, leaving 32 bases between. Germline V gene lookup returns CDR1 MGHRA and CDR2 YSYEKL. The CDR3 loop reads CASSPTALKGTARKLDTQYF. The CDR3 DNA reads TGCGCCAGCAGCCCCACTGCCCTAAAAGGGACCGCCCGAAAACTGGATACGCAGTATTTT.

This clone was seen many times. This rearrangement joins TRBV7-3 to TRBJ2-2, with no clear D. Trimming left V 0 bases short and J 6 bases short, with 8 bases between. The CDR3 is 14 residues long. Per germline, CDR1 SGHTA and CDR2 FQGTGA. CDR3: CASSLTLGSGELFF. The DNA for the CDR3 is TGTGCCAGCAGCTTAACTCTGGGGTCCGGGGAGCTGTTTTTT.

The gene calls are TRBV19 and TRBJ2-7, with TRBD1 matching over 7 bases. Germline values: CDR1 LNHDA, CDR2 SQIVND (reference sequence). The CDR3 runs 14 residues. The V gene end was trimmed by 4 bases and the J gene end by 0 bases; junction bases not matched to a gene: 3. The CDR3 DNA reads TGTGCCAGTAGTAAACAGGGGAGCTCCTACGAGCAGTACTTC. The encoded protein is CASSKQGSSYEQYF.

Relative to its sample, this clone is medium-sized. The chain carries TRBV27 and TRBJ1-1; D is undetermined. This CDR3 has 13 amino acids. Germline CDR1 reads MNHEY; CDR2 reads SMNVEV (reference sequence). V dropped 6 bases and J dropped 2 bases, with 10 bases sitting between them. The CDR3 coding sequence is TGTGCCAGCAGCCTTGGACCAAACACTGAAGCTTTCTTT. It codes for CASSLGPNTEAFF.

The V call is TRBV10-2, the J call TRBJ2-7, with D tentatively TRBD2 (6 bases). Trimming took 3 bases from V and 2 from J, leaving 14 bases between them. Per germline, CDR1 WSHSY and CDR2 SAAADI. The CDR3 covers 15 residues. CDR3 sequence (DNA): TGCGCCAGCAGTGACCTTCTAGCGCCAACCTACGAGCAGTACTTC. Protein: CASSDLLAPTYEQYF.